The clone carrying this T cell receptor beta chain was seen a few times. Its antigen is still unknown. As part of library construction, unique molecular identifiers were attached to individual cDNA molecules. MiXCR, run by TCRdb on the 5' RACE reads, gives a single entry per CDR3 protein. Counted here are tens of thousands of distinct CDR3 sequences, around 6% occurring once; the ten biggest clones make up less than 8%. CDR1 and CDR2 (germline): LGHDT, YNNKEL (reference sequence). Trimming pared 6 bases from V and 10 bases from J, leaving 9 bases between. The CDR3 runs to 11 residues. The data were taken from a study of early T cells in non-severe SARS-CoV-2 infection. Across the whole study: Sequencing of bulk RNA from unsorted whole blood was done, without chain pairing. Findings and caveats of the study: Anti-spike CD8 responses were favored in VDJdb matching, and private and CD4 specificities were missed.

The J gene is TRBJ2-2, the V gene TRBV3-1; D remains ambiguous. Sequencing was done on a sample of whole blood. The sequence was obtained from an adult who was a healthcare worker with PCR-confirmed SARS-CoV-2 infection or an uninfected control (not recorded which). The CDR3 region has the DNA TGTGCCAGCAGGAGGCTGGAGGAGCTGTTTTTT. It is translated as CASRRLEELFF.